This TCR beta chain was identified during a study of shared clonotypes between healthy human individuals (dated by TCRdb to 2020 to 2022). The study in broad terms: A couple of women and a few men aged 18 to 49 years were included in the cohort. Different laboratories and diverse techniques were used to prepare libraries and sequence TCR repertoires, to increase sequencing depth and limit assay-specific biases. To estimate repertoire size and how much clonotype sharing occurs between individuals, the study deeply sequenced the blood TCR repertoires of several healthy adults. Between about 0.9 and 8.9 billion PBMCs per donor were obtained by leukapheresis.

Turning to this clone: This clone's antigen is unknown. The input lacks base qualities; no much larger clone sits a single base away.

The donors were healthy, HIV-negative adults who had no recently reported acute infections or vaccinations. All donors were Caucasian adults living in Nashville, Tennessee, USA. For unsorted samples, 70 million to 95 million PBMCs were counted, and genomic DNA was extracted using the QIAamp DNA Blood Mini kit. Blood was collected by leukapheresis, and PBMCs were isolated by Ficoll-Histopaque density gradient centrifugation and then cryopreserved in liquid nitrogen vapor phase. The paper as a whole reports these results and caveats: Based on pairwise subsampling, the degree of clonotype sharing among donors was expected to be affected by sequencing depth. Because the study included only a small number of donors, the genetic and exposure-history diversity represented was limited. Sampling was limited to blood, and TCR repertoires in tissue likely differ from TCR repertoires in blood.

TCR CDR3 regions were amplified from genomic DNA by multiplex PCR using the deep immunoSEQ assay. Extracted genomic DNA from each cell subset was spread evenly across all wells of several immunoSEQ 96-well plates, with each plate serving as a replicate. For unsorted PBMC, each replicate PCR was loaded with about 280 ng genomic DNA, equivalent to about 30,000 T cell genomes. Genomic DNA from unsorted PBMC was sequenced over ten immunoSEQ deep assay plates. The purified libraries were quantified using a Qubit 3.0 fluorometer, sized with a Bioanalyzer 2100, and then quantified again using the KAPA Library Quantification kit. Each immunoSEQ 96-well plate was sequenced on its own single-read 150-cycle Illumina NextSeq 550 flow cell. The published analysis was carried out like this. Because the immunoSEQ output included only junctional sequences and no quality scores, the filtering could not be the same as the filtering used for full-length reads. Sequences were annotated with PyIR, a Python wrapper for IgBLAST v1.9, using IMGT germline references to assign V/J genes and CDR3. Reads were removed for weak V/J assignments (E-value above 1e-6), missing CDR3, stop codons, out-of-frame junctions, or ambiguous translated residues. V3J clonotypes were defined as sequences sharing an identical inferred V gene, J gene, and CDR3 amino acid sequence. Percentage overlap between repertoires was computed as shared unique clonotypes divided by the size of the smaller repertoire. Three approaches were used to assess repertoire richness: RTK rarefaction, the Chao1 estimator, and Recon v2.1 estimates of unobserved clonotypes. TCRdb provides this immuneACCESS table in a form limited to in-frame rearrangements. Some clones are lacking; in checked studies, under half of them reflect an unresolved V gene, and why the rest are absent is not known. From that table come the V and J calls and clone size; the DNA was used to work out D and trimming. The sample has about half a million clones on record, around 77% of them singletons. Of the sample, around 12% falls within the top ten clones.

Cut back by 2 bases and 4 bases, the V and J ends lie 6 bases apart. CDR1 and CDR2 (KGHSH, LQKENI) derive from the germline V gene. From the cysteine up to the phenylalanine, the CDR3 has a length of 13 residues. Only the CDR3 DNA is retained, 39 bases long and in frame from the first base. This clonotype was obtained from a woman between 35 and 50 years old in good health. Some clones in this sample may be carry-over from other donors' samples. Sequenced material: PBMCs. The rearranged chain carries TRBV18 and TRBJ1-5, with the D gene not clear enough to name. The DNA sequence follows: TGTGCCAGCTCACCAACACAGAATCAGCCCCAGCATTTT. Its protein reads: CASSPTQNQPQHF.